A selection of T cell receptor beta chains follows, all from one sample in a study of Ad26.COV2.S vaccination and SARS-CoV-2 variants. Some clones are missing from TCRdb's copy, which holds only in-frame ones; the method was immunoSEQ multiplex PCR. The data show more than 350,000 clones, with approximately 90% seen just once and about 12% held by the top ten. Sample: peripheral blood, taken in a trial of Ad26.COV2.S vaccine versus placebo. These receptors were collected from a person aged 18-65 years who received the Ad26.COV2.S COVID-19 vaccine or a placebo. Each CDR3 is given with its conserved first and last residue. The order of the fields is V gene, CDR3 length, J gene, D gene, clone size, CDR3 protein, CDR3 DNA. A D gene is named only where the DNA matches it firmly. The size field is filled for only some rows; it gives once, few, many or a size class.

TRBV19,13,TRBJ2-3,NA,NA,CATKRQDTDTQYF,TGTGCCACGAAGAGACAGGACACAGATACGCAGTATTTT
TRBV25-1,17,TRBJ2-1,TRBD2,NA,CASSEGIGLAGSRAQFF,TGTGCCAGCAGTGAGGGGATTGGACTAGCGGGTTCCAGGGCGCAGTTCTTC
TRBV5-6,15,TRBJ2-7,TRBD1,NA,CASSSDRGPSYEQYF,TGTGCCAGCAGCTCGGACAGGGGGCCGTCCTACGAGCAGTACTTC
TRBV9,18,TRBJ2-2,NA,NA,CASSVAPIDTANTGELFF,TGTGCCAGCAGCGTAGCCCCAATCGACACTGCGAACACCGGGGAGCTGTTTTTT
TRBV30,17,TRBJ2-3,TRBD1,NA,CAWSLYGDRIYTDTQYF,TGTGCCTGGAGTCTTTACGGGGACAGAATCTACACAGATACGCAGTATTTT
TRBV5-1,13,TRBJ2-7,NA,NA,CASSQQNTYEQYF,TGCGCCAGCAGCCAGCAAAACACCTACGAGCAGTACTTC
TRBV6-5,15,TRBJ1-2,NA,NA,CASSYRGKGGDGYTF,TGTGCCAGCAGTTACCGGGGGAAAGGGGGGGATGGCTACACCTTC
TRBV5-1,15,TRBJ2-7,NA,NA,CASSETGTGVYEQYF,TGCGCCAGCAGCGAAACCGGGACGGGAGTCTACGAGCAGTACTTC
TRBV28,15,TRBJ2-5,TRBD1,NA,CASSSRQGIQETQYF,TGTGCCAGCAGTTCCCGACAGGGGATCCAAGAGACCCAGTACTTC
TRBV4-3,15,TRBJ2-1,TRBD2,NA,CASSQDHTSGTWQFF,TGCGCCAGCAGCCAAGATCATACTAGCGGGACATGGCAGTTCTTC
TRBV11-2,15,TRBJ2-1,NA,NA,CASTLQGGTYNEQFF,TGTGCCAGCACCCTACAAGGGGGGACCTACAATGAGCAGTTCTTC
TRBV7-9,16,TRBJ2-5,TRBD2,NA,CASSPGIAGFQETQYF,TGTGCCAGCAGCCCCGGGATAGCGGGTTTTCAAGAGACCCAGTACTTC
TRBV19,15,TRBJ1-5,TRBD1,NA,CASSILDRGDQPQHF,TGTGCCAGTAGTATCTTAGACAGGGGGGATCAGCCCCAGCATTTT
TRBV5-1,14,TRBJ2-7,TRBD1,NA,CASRGPGQADEQYF,TGCGCCAGCAGGGGGCCGGGACAGGCCGATGAGCAGTACTTC
TRBV15,15,TRBJ2-1,TRBD2,NA,CATSRVLAGKNEQFF,TGTGCCACCAGCAGAGTACTAGCGGGGAAAAATGAGCAGTTCTTC
TRBV6-5,14,TRBJ1-1,TRBD1,NA,CASSTYRGTTEAFF,TGTGCCAGCAGTACTTACAGGGGTACCACTGAAGCTTTCTTT
TRBV5-8,14,TRBJ1-5,TRBD1,few,CASSWTGGGQPQHF,TGTGCCAGCAGTTGGACAGGGGGCGGTCAGCCCCAGCATTTT
TRBV30,14,TRBJ2-5,TRBD2,NA,CAWKLAGGGETQYF,TGTGCCTGGAAACTAGCGGGAGGTGGGGAGACCCAGTACTTC
TRBV3-1/TRBV3-2,14,TRBJ2-3,TRBD2,NA,CASSLGLVTDTQYF,TGTGCCAGCAGCCTAGGACTAGTAACAGATACGCAGTATTTT
TRBV6-1,14,TRBJ1-2,NA,NA,CASSERRENYGYTF,TGTGCCAGCAGTGAACGGCGGGAGAACTATGGCTACACCTTC
TRBV19,13,TRBJ2-3,NA,NA,CASQLDITDTQYF,TGTGCCAGTCAATTGGACATCACAGATACGCAGTATTTT
TRBV28,12,TRBJ1-1,NA,NA,CASSYARVEAFF,TGTGCCAGCAGTTACGCCAGAGTTGAAGCTTTCTTT
TRBV6-5,13,TRBJ1-2,NA,NA,CASINPRGNGYTF,TGTGCCAGCATCAACCCCCGGGGTAATGGCTACACCTTC
TRBV7-2,15,TRBJ2-7,TRBD2,NA,CASSRGGLESYEQYF,TGTGCCAGCAGCCGCGGGGGACTAGAATCCTACGAGCAGTACTTC
TRBV30,12,TRBJ2-2,TRBD2,NA,CAWDSGTGELFF,TGTGCCTGGGATAGCGGGACCGGGGAGCTGTTTTTT
TRBV24-1,14,TRBJ2-1,TRBD1,NA,CATSGGQGVNEQFF,TGTGCCACCAGTGGTGGACAGGGTGTAAATGAGCAGTTCTTC
TRBV7-9,13,TRBJ1-1,NA,NA,CASSYDGDTEAFF,TGTGCCAGCAGCTACGACGGAGACACTGAAGCTTTCTTT
TRBV4-1,19,TRBJ2-3,TRBD2,NA,CASSQDPTGVAGGTDTQYF,TGCGCCAGCAGCCAAGACCCCACCGGGGTGGCGGGAGGGACAGATACGCAGTATTTT
TRBV23-1,17,TRBJ2-1,NA,few,CASSQAHRDRTYNEQFF,TGCGCCAGCAGTCAAGCCCACCGGGACCGAACCTACAATGAGCAGTTCTTC
TRBV11-2,15,TRBJ2-1,NA,NA,CASSLGGPGTNEQFF,TGTGCCAGCAGCTTAGGAGGTCCCGGGACCAATGAGCAGTTCTTC
TRBV3-1/TRBV3-2,16,TRBJ1-4,TRBD1,NA,CASSRSQGAPGEKLFF,TGTGCCAGCAGCCGCTCACAGGGGGCACCGGGGGAAAAACTGTTTTTT
TRBV5-1,13,TRBJ2-5,NA,NA,CASSPDVVETQYF,TGCGCCAGCAGCCCGGACGTGGTTGAGACCCAGTACTTC
TRBV6-1,17,TRBJ2-1,TRBD2,NA,CASSVGLAGQYYNEQFF,TGTGCCAGCAGTGTGGGACTAGCGGGACAGTACTACAATGAGCAGTTCTTC
TRBV29-1,11,TRBJ2-7,NA,NA,CSVGSTYEQYF,TGCAGCGTTGGCAGTACTTACGAGCAGTACTTC
TRBV7-2,15,TRBJ1-1,NA,once,CASSLVSGSNTEAFF,TGTGCCAGCAGCTTAGTATCAGGGTCAAACACTGAAGCTTTCTTT
TRBV29-1,14,TRBJ2-7,TRBD1,once,CSVVGQGAVYEQYF,TGCAGCGTTGTGGGACAGGGGGCTGTATACGAGCAGTACTTC
TRBV5-1,15,TRBJ2-3,TRBD1,NA,CASSYVQGAPDTQYF,TGCGCCAGCAGCTACGTACAGGGGGCCCCAGATACGCAGTATTTT
TRBV7-9,19,TRBJ1-2,TRBD1,NA,CASSSSKARQGARSYGYTF,TGTGCCAGCAGCTCAAGTAAGGCCCGACAGGGGGCTAGGAGCTATGGCTACACCTTC
TRBV9,16,TRBJ2-2,NA,NA,CASSVVALTNTGELFF,TGTGCCAGCAGCGTAGTTGCACTTACGAACACCGGGGAGCTGTTTTTT
TRBV7-9,15,TRBJ2-7,TRBD1,NA,CASSYSGQGAHEQYF,TGTGCCAGCAGCTACTCGGGACAGGGGGCCCACGAGCAGTACTTC
TRBV4-2,16,TRBJ2-7,NA,NA,CASSQDYPSGQYEQYF,TGTGCCAGCAGCCAAGATTATCCTAGCGGACAGTACGAGCAGTACTTC
TRBV12-5,15,TRBJ2-7,NA,NA,CASGWNRDGAYEQYF,TGTGCTAGTGGTTGGAACAGGGATGGGGCATACGAGCAGTACTTC
TRBV6-5,15,TRBJ2-1,TRBD2,NA,CASSPLAGVRREQFF,TGTGCCAGCAGCCCCCTAGCGGGAGTAAGGAGAGAGCAGTTCTTC
TRBV6-5,14,TRBJ2-2,TRBD2,NA,CASSILSGAGELFF,TGTGCCAGCAGTATCCTTAGCGGGGCCGGGGAGCTGTTTTTT
TRBV20-1,14,TRBJ2-5,NA,NA,CSASPPLAGETQYF,TGCAGTGCTAGTCCACCACTAGCAGGGGAGACCCAGTACTTC
TRBV4-2,15,TRBJ1-4,TRBD1,NA,CASSLGQAANEKLFF,TGTGCCAGCAGCCTCGGACAGGCCGCTAATGAAAAACTGTTTTTT
TRBV28,14,TRBJ1-5,NA,NA,CASSLGGSNQPQHF,TGTGCCAGCAGTTTGGGCGGGAGCAATCAGCCCCAGCATTTT
TRBV5-4,14,TRBJ1-2,NA,once,CASSAKQGNYGYTF,TGTGCCAGCAGCGCAAAACAGGGTAACTATGGCTACACCTTC
TRBV5-4,14,TRBJ1-4,TRBD1,NA,CASSRQGAVEKLFF,TGTGCCAGCAGCAGACAGGGGGCGGTGGAAAAACTGTTTTTT
TRBV7-8,13,TRBJ1-1,NA,NA,CASSLREVTEAFF,TGTGCCAGCAGCTTAAGAGAGGTCACTGAAGCTTTCTTT
TRBV15,16,TRBJ2-2,NA,NA,CATSRDLVLDTGELFF,TGTGCCACCAGCAGAGATCTAGTGCTTGACACCGGGGAGCTGTTTTTT
TRBV7-9,13,TRBJ2-7,NA,NA,CASRKDSAYEQYF,TGTGCCAGCAGGAAGGACTCGGCCTACGAGCAGTACTTC